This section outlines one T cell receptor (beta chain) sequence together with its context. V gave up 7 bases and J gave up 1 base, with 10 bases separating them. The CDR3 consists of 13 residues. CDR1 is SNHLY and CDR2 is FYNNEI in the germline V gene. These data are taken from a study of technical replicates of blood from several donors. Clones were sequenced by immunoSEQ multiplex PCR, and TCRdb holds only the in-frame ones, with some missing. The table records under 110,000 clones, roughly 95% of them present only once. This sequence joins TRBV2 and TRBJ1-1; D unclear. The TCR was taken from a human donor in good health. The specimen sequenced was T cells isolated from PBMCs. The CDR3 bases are TGTGCCAGCAAAAAAAACAAGAACACTGAAGCTTTCTTT. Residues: CASKKNKNTEAFF.